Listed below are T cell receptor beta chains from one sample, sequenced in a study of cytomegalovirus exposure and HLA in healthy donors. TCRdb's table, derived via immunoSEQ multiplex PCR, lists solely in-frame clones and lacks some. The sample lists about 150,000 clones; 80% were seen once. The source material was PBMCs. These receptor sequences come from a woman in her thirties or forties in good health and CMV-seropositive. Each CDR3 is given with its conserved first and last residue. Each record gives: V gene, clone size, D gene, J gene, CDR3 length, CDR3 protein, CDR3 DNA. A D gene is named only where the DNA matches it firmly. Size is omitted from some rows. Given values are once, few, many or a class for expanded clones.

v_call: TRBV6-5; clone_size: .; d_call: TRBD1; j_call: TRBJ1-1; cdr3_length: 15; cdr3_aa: CASSSNDRGGAEAFF; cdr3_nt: TGTGCCAGCAGTTCAAATGACAGGGGCGGCGCTGAAGCTTTCTTT
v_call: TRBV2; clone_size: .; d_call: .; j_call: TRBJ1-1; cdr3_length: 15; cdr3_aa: CASSEGRGPKTEAFF; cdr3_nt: TGTGCCAGCAGTGAAGGCAGGGGACCGAAGACTGAAGCTTTCTTT
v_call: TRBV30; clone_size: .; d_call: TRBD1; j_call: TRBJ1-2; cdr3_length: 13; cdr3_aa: CAWSRTGGYGYTF; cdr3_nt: TGTGCCTGGAGTCGGACAGGGGGATATGGCTACACCTTC
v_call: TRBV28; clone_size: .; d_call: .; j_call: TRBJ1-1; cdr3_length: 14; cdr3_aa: CASSTDSMNTEAFF; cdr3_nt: TGTGCCAGCAGTACGGACAGTATGAACACTGAAGCTTTCTTT
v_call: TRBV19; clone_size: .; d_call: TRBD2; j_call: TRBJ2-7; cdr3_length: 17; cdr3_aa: CASARATVTPGLAEQYF; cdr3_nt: TGTGCCAGTGCCCGCGCAACAGTGACACCGGGACTAGCGGAGCAGTACTTC
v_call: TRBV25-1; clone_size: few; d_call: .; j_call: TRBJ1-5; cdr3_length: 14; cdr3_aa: CASSEWTNNQPQHF; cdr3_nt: TGTGCCAGCAGTGAATGGACAAACAATCAGCCCCAGCATTTT
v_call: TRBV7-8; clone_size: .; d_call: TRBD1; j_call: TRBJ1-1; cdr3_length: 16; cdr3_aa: CASSPDRVVMNTEAFF; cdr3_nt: TGTGCCAGCAGCCCGGACAGGGTAGTAATGAACACTGAAGCTTTCTTT
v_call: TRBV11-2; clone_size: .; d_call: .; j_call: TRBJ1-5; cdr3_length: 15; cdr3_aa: CASSLDYGSNQPQHF; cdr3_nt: TGTGCCAGCAGCTTAGACTACGGTAGCAATCAGCCCCAGCATTTT
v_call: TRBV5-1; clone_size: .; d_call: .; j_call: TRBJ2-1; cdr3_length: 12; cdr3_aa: CASSLVGGEQFF; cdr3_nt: TGCGCCAGCAGCTTGGTTGGAGGTGAGCAGTTCTTC
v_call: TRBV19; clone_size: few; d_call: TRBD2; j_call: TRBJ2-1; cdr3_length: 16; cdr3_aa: CASSKGGTSGSHEQFF; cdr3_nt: TGTGCCAGTAGTAAAGGGGGGACTAGCGGGAGCCATGAGCAGTTCTTC
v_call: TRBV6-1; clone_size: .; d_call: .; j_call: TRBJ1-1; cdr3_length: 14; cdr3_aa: CASSTDRRNTEAFF; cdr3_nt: TGTGCCAGCAGCACGGACAGAAGGAACACTGAAGCTTTCTTT
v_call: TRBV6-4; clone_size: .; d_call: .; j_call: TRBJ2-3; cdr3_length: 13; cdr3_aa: CASSPRGRDTQYF; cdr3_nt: TGTGCCAGCAGCCCCAGGGGTCGGGATACGCAGTATTTT
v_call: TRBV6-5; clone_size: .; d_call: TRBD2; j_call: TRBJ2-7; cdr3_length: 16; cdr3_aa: CASSYAGLAGAGEQYF; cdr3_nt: TGTGCCAGCAGTTACGCGGGACTAGCGGGAGCGGGCGAGCAGTACTTC
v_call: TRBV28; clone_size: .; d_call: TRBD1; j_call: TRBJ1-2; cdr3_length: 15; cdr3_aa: CASSLYTGASYGYTF; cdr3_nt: TGTGCCAGCAGTTTATATACAGGGGCTTCCTATGGCTACACCTTC
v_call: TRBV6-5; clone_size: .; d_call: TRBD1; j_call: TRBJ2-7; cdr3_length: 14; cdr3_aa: CASSVGTGSYEQYF; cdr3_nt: TGTGCCAGCAGTGTCGGGACAGGGTCCTACGAGCAGTACTTC
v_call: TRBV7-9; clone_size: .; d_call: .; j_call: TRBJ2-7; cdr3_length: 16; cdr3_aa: CASSPTTRGTVGEQYF; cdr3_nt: TGTGCCAGCAGCCCCACCACTCGCGGGACAGTGGGTGAGCAGTACTTC
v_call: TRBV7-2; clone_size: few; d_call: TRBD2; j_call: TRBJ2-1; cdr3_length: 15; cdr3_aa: CASSFVAGATNEQFF; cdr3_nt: TGTGCCAGCAGCTTCGTAGCGGGAGCGACCAATGAGCAGTTCTTC
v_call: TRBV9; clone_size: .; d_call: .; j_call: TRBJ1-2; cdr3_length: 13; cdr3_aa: CASSPSSGYGYTF; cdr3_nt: TGTGCCAGCAGCCCTTCTTCCGGCTATGGCTACACCTTC
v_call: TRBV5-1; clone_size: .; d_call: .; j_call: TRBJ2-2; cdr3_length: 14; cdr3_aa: CASSVGQNTGELFF; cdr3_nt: TGCGCCAGCAGCGTGGGACAGAACACCGGGGAGCTGTTTTTT
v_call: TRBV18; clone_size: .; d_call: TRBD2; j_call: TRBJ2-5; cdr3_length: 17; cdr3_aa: CASSPGEAGGPQETQYF; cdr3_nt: TGTGCCAGCTCACCGGGGGAAGCGGGAGGGCCTCAAGAGACCCAGTACTTC
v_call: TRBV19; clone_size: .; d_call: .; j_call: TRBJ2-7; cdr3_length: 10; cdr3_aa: CAAGQHEQYF; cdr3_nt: TGTGCGGCGGGGCAGCACGAGCAGTACTTC
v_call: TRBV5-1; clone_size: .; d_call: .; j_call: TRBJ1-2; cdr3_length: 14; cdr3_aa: CASSPGAGSYGYTF; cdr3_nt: TGCGCCAGCAGCCCAGGAGCGGGCAGCTATGGCTACACCTTC
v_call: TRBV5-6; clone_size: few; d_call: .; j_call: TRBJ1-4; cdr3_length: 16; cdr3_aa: CASSGGGRALNEKLFF; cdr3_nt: TGTGCCAGCAGCGGCGGGGGGAGGGCCCTTAATGAAAAACTGTTTTTT
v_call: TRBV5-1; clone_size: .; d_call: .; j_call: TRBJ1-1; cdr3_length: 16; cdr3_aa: CASSLIGDILGAEAFF; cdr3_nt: TGCGCCAGCAGTCTCATCGGGGACATCTTAGGAGCTGAAGCTTTCTTT
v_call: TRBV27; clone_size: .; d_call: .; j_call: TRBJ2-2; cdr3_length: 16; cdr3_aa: CATNTNSRTNTGELFF; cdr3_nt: TGTGCCACCAATACCAACAGCAGAACTAACACCGGGGAGCTGTTTTTT
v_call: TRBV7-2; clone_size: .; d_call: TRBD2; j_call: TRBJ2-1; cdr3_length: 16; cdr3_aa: CASSLAGAGGRNEQFF; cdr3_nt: TGTGCCAGCAGCTTAGCAGGCGCGGGAGGGAGAAATGAGCAGTTCTTC
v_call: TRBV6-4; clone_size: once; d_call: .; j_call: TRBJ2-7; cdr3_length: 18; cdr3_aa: CASRPRKRASRPTYEQYF; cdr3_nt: TGTGCCAGCAGGCCACGTAAGAGGGCTAGCCGCCCCACCTACGAGCAGTACTTC
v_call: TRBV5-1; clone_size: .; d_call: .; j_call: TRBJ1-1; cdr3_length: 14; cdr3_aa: CASRVESPNTEAFF; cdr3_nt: TGCGCCAGCAGGGTAGAGAGTCCGAACACTGAAGCTTTCTTT
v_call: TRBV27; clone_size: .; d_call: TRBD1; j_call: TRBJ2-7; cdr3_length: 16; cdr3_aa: CASSLTPTGAAYEQYF; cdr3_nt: TGTGCCAGCAGCCTTACCCCGACAGGGGCCGCCTACGAGCAGTACTTC
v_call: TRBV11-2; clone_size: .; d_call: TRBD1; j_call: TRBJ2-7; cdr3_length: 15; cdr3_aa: CASSLKGQGAREQYF; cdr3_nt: TGTGCCAGCAGCTTAAAGGGACAGGGGGCGCGGGAGCAGTACTTC
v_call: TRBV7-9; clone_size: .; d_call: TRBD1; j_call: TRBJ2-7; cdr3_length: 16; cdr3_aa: CASSPWGQGSSYEQYF; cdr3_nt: TGTGCCAGCAGCCCATGGGGACAGGGGAGCTCCTACGAGCAGTACTTC
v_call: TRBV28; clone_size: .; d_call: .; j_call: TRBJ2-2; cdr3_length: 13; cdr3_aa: CASTPENTGELFF; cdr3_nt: TGTGCCAGCACCCCAGAGAACACCGGGGAGCTGTTTTTT
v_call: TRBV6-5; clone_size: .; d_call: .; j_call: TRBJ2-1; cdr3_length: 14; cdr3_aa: CASSYSGPYNEQFF; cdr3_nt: TGTGCCAGCAGTTACTCGGGGCCGTACAATGAGCAGTTCTTC
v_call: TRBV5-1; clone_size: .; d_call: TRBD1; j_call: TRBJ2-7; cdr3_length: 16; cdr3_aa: CASSFETGTGAHEQYF; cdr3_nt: TGCGCCAGCAGCTTCGAAACCGGGACAGGGGCTCACGAGCAGTACTTC
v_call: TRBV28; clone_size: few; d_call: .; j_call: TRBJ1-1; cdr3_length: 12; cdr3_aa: CASSRLNTEAFF; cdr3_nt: TGTGCCAGCTCCCGGTTGAACACTGAAGCTTTCTTT
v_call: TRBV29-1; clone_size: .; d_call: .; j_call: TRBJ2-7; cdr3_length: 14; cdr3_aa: CSVEDKQPPYEQYF; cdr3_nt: TGCAGCGTTGAAGATAAACAACCGCCCTACGAGCAGTACTTC
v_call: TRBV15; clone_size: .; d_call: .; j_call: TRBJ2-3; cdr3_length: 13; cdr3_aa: CATSRYRDLPKYF; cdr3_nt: TGTGCCACCAGCAGATACCGGGATCTACCAAAGTATTTT
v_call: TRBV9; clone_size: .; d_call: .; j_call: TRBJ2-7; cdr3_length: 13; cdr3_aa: CASSVGSSATQYF; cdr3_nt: TGTGCCAGCAGCGTAGGATCTAGTGCGACGCAGTACTTC
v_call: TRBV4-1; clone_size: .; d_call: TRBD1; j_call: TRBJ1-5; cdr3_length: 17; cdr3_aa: CASSHIYRGRGDQPQHF; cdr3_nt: TGCGCCAGCAGCCACATTTACAGGGGGCGAGGAGATCAGCCCCAGCATTTT
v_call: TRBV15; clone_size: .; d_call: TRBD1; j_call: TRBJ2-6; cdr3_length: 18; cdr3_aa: CATSRVKGQGYGANVLTF; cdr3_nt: TGTGCCACCAGCAGAGTGAAGGGACAGGGTTATGGGGCCAACGTCCTGACTTTC
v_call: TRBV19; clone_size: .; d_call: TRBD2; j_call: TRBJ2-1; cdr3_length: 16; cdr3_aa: CASSSATSGVYNEQFF; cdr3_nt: TGTGCCAGTAGCTCCGCCACTAGCGGAGTTTACAATGAGCAGTTCTTC
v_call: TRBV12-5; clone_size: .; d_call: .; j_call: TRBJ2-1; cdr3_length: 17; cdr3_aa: CASGLVLSGRAYNEQFF; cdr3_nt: TGTGCTAGTGGTTTGGTACTAAGCGGTAGAGCATACAATGAGCAGTTCTTC
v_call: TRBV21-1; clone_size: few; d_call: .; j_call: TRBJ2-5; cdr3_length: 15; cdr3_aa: CASSTHRDLQETQYF; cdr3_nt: TGTGCCAGCAGCACTCACAGGGACCTCCAAGAGACCCAGTACTTC
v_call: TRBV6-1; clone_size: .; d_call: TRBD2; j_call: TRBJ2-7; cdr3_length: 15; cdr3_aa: CASRIAGGPYYEQYF; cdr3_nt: TGTGCCAGCAGAATAGCGGGAGGGCCTTACTACGAGCAGTACTTC
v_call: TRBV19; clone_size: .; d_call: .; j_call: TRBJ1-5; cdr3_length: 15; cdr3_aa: CASSFGTFFLGPQHF; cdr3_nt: TGTGCCAGTAGTTTCGGGACATTCTTCTTAGGGCCCCAGCATTTT
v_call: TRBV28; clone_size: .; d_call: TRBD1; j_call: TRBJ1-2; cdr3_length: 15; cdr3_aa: CASSPPGTGGYGYTF; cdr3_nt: TGTGCCAGCAGTCCCCCCGGGACAGGGGGCTATGGCTACACCTTC
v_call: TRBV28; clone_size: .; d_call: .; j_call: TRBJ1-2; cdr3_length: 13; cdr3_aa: CASQFDSNYGYTF; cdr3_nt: TGTGCCAGTCAATTTGACAGTAACTATGGCTACACCTTC
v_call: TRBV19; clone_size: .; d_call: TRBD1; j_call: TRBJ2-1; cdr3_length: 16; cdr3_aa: CASSSPGQGFDNEQFF; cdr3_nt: TGTGCCAGTAGTTCCCCGGGACAGGGGTTCGACAATGAGCAGTTCTTC
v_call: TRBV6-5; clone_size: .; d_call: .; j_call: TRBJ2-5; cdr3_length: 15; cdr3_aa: CASSYSRERTGGQYF; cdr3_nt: TGTGCCAGCAGTTACTCAAGAGAGCGGACGGGTGGGCAGTACTTC
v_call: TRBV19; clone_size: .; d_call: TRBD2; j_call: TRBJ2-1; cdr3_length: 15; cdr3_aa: CASSITTSGENEQFF; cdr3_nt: TGTGCCAGTAGTATAACGACTAGCGGGGAGAATGAGCAGTTCTTC
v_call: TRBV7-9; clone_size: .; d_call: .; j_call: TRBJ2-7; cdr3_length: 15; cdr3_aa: CASSLKSSESYEQYF; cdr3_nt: TGTGCCAGCAGCTTAAAGAGTAGCGAGTCCTACGAGCAGTACTTC
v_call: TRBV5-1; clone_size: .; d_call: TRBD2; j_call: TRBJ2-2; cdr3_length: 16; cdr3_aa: CASSLFLAGSTGELFF; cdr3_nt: TGCGCCAGCAGCTTGTTCCTAGCGGGAAGCACCGGGGAGCTGTTTTTT
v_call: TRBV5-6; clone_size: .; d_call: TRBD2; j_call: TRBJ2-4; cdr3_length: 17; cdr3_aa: CASSLLGLAGVKNIQYF; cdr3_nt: TGTGCCAGCAGCTTGCTCGGACTAGCGGGAGTCAAAAACATTCAGTACTTC